This TCR beta chain was profiled in a study of blood T cells in healthy people across ages. This clonotype came up a few times. Primers used in a second PCR of roughly 6 to 12 cycles were a sample-barcoded 5' primer and a J-beta primer mix. One entry per CDR3 protein results from TCRdb running MiXCR on the 5' RACE reads. The table shows 1.5 million to 2 million distinct CDR3 sequences, with more than 35% occurring only once. J gave up 4 bases and V 6 bases, and 5 bases lay outside the gene matches. This CDR3 has 13 residues. The sample was blood. This chain links TRBV12-3 or TRBV12-4 with TRBJ2-7; 8 bases map to TRBD1. The clonotype was recovered from a human donor in good health. In DNA, the CDR3 is TGTGCCAGCAGGAGACAGGGGTTATACGAGCAGTACTTC. This sequence encodes CASRRQGLYEQYF.